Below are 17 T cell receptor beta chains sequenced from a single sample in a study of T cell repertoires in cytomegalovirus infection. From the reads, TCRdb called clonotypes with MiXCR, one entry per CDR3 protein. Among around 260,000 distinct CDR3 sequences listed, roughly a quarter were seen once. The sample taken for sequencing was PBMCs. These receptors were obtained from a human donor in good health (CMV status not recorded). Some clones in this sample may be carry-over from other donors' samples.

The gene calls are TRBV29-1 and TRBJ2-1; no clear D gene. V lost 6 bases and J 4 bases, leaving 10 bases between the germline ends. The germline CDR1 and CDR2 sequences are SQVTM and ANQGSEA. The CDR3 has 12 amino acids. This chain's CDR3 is CSVMSGYNEQFF. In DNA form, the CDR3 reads TGCAGCGTGATGAGTGGATACAATGAGCAGTTCTTC.

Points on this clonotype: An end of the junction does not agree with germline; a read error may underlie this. The CDR3 here is CASSILAGGSERYF. The CDR3 bases are TGTGCCAGCAGTATACTAGCGGGAGGGTCCGAGCGGTACTTC. This chain uses TRBV6-6 with TRBJ2-7, with TRBD2 matching over 13 bases. CDR1 is MNHNY, CDR2 SVGAGI, per germline (reference sequence). This CDR3 is 14 amino acids long.

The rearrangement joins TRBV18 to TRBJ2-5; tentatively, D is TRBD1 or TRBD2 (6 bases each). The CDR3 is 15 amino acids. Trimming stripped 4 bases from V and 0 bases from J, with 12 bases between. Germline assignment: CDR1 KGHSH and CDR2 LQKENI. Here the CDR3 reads CASSRAGGNQETQYF. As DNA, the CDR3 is TGTGCCAGCTCACGGGCCGGGGGCAACCAAGAGACCCAGTACTTC.

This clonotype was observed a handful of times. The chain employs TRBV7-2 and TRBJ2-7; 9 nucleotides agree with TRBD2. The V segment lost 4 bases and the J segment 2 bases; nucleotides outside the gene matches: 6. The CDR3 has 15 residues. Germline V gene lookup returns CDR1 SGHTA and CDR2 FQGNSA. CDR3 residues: CASSSWTSATYEQYF. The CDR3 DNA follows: TGTGCCAGCAGCTCCTGGACTAGCGCGACCTACGAGCAGTACTTC.

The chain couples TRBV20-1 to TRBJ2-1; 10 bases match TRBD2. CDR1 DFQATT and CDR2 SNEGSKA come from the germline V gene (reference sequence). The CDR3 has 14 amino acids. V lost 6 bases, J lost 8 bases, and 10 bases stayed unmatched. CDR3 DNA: TGCAGTGCGGAATCTAGCGGGAGTCCCCATGAGCAGTTCTTC. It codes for CSAESSGSPHEQFF.

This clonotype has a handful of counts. The CDR3 loop reads CASSPTGGARQPQHF. CDR3 bases: TGTGCCAGTAGCCCGACAGGGGGCGCGAGGCAGCCCCAGCATTTT. The chain links TRBV19 to TRBJ1-5; 10 bases align to TRBD1. V shed 6 bases and J 7 bases; nucleotides not matched to a gene: 9. The CDR3 runs 15 residues. Germline V gives CDR1 LNHDA, CDR2 SQIVND (reference sequence).

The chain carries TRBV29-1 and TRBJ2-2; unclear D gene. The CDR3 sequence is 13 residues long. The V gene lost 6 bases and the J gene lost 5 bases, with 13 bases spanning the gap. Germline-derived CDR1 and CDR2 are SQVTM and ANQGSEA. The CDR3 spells CSVSPPGTGELFF. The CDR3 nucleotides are TGCAGCGTGAGCCCCCCCGGGACCGGGGAGCTGTTTTTT.

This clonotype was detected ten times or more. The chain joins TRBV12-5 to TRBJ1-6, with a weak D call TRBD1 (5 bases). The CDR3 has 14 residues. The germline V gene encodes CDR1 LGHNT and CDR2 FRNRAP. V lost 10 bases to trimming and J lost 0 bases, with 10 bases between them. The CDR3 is CATRQSSYNSPLHF. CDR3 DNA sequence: TGTGCTACAAGACAGAGCTCCTATAATTCACCCCTCCACTTT.

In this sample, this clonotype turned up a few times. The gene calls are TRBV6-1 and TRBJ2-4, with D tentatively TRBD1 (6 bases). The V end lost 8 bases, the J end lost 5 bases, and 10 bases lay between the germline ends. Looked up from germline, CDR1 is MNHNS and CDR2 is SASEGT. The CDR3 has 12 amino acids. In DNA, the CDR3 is TGTGCCAGCCGCTGGACAGAAAACATTCAGTACTTC. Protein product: CASRWTENIQYF.

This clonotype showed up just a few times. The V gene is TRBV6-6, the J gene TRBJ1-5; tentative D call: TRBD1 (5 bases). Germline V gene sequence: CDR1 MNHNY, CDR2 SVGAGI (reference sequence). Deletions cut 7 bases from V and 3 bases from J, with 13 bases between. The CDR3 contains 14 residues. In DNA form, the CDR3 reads TGTGCCAGCACCGACGGGGGGACCAATCAGCCCCAGCATTTT. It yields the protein CASTDGGTNQPQHF.

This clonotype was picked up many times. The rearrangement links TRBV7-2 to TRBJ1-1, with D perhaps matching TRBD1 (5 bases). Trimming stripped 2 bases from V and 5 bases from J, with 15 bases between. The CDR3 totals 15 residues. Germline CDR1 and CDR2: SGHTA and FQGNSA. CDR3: CASSLTARRGTEAFF. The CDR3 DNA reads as TGTGCCAGCAGCTTAACGGCCAGGCGGGGGACTGAAGCTTTCTTT.

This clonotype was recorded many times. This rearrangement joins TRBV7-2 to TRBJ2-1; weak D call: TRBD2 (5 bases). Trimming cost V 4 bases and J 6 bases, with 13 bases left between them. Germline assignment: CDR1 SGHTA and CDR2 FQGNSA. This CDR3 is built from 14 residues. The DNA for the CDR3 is TGTGCCAGCAGCTCGCCGGCTAGCAGCAATGAGCAGTTCTTC. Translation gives CASSSPASSNEQFF. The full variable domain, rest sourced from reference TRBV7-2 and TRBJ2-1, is GAGVSQSPSNKVTEKGKDVELRCDPISGHTALYWYRQSLGQGLEFLIYFQGNSAPDKSGLPSDRFSAERTGGSVSTLTIQRTQQEDSAVYLCASSSPASSNEQFFGPGTRLTVL.

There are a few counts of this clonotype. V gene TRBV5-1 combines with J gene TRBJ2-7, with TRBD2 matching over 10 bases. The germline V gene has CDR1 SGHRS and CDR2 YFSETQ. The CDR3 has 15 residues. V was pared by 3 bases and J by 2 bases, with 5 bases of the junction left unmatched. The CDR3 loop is CASSWISGRAYEQYF. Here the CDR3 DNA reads TGCGCCAGCAGCTGGATAAGCGGGAGGGCCTACGAGCAGTACTTC.

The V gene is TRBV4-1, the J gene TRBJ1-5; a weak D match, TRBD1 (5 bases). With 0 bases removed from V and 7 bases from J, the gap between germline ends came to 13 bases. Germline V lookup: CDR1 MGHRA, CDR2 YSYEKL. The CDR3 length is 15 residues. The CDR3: CASSQDRGGGQPQHF. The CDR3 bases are TGCGCCAGCAGCCAAGATCGGGGGGGAGGGCAGCCCCAGCATTTT.

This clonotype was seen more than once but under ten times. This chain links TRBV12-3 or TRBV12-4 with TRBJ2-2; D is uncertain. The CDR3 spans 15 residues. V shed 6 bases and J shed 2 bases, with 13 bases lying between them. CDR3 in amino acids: CASRHPNYNTGELFF. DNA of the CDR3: TGTGCCAGCAGGCACCCCAATTACAACACCGGGGAGCTGTTTTTT.

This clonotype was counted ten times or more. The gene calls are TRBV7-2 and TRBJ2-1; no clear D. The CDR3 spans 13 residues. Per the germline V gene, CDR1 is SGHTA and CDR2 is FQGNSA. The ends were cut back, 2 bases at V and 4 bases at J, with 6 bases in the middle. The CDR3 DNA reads TGTGCCAGCAGCTTACAACCATACAATGAGCAGTTCTTC. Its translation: CASSLQPYNEQFF.

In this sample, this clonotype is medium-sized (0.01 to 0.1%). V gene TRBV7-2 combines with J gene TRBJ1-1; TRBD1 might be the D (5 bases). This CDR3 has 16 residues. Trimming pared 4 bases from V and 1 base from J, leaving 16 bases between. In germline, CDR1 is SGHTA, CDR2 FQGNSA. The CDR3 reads CASSSRGGAGNTEAFF. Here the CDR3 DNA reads TGTGCCAGCAGCTCACGGGGGGGTGCAGGGAACACTGAAGCTTTCTTT.